This is a list of T cell receptor beta chains from one sample in a study of shared clonotypes between healthy human individuals. The repertoire was sequenced with immunoSEQ multiplex PCR; TCRdb's copy has only in-frame clones and lacks some. The table records millions of clones, about 92% of them present only once. Material: naive CD8+ T cells from PBMCs. The receptors derive from a young man in good health. Some clones in this sample may be carry-over from other donors' samples. Each CDR3 is given with its conserved first and last residue. The D gene is left open where the match is weak. Some rows mark clone size as missing; the rest say once, few, many or name a class of expanded clone.

j_call,d_call,v_call,clone_size,cdr3_nt,cdr3_aa
TRBJ2-1,TRBD2,TRBV7-2,-,TGTGCCAGCAGCTCCGGGACTACCTCCTACAATGAGCAGTTCTTC,CASSSGTTSYNEQFF
TRBJ2-7,TRBD2,TRBV7-9,-,TGTGCCAGCAGCCCGCTTAGCGGGGGACTCTACGAGCAGTACTTC,CASSPLSGGLYEQYF
TRBJ2-5,-,TRBV19,-,TGTGCCAGTAGTCTCCGGCAGGAGACCCAGTACTTC,CASSLRQETQYF
TRBJ2-1,-,TRBV7-8,-,TGTGCCAGCAGCTTAGCTATATCATCGGGACACCTATACAATGAGCAGTTCTTC,CASSLAISSGHLYNEQFF
TRBJ1-4,-,TRBV9,-,TGTGCCAGCAGCGTAGTAGGGCTGACGGATGAAAAACTGTTTTTT,CASSVVGLTDEKLFF
TRBJ2-1,-,TRBV6-1,-,TGTGCCAGCAGTGTCCCGGGACGGACGAAGAGCTCCTACAATGAGCAGTTCTTC,CASSVPGRTKSSYNEQFF
TRBJ2-5,-,TRBV27,-,TGTGCCAGCAGTACTTACAGGGACCCGGGGGGTACCCAGTACTTC,CASSTYRDPGGTQYF
TRBJ2-7,-,TRBV6-6,-,TGTGCCAGCAGTTACCCTGACGAGAGAACGTACTTC,CASSYPDERTYF
TRBJ1-2,TRBD1,TRBV9,-,TGTGCCAGCGCCGGGACAGCTAACTATGGCTACACCTTC,CASAGTANYGYTF
TRBJ2-1,TRBD1,TRBV4-3,-,TGCGCCAGCAGCCAAGTTCCGGACAGGGTGTTCAATGAGCAGTTCTTC,CASSQVPDRVFNEQFF
TRBJ2-3,-,TRBV4-3,-,TGCGCCAGCAGCCAAGATTGGCGGGACCTCCCAGATACGCAGTATTTT,CASSQDWRDLPDTQYF
TRBJ2-5,-,TRBV5-4,-,TGTGCCAGCAGCTTGGATGAGGTTGAGACCCAGTACTTC,CASSLDEVETQYF
TRBJ1-3,-,TRBV28,-,TGTGCCAGCAGTCCCCACTTCTCTGGAAACACCATATATTTT,CASSPHFSGNTIYF
TRBJ2-5,TRBD1,TRBV27,-,TGTGCCAGCAGTTCCCTTTGGGACAGGGGGATTCGGGAGACCCAGTACTTC,CASSSLWDRGIRETQYF
TRBJ2-7,TRBD1,TRBV5-1,-,TGCGCCAGCAGCTTGATGGAGACAGGGAATATCGAGCAGTACTTC,CASSLMETGNIEQYF
TRBJ2-7,-,TRBV5-1,-,TGCGCCAGCAGCGGGAGTGTCCGCTACGAGCAGTACTTC,CASSGSVRYEQYF
TRBJ2-3,-,TRBV27,-,TGTGCCAGCACGTTACAGGGTGGTGCAGATACGCAGTATTTT,CASTLQGGADTQYF
TRBJ1-2,-,TRBV9,once,TGTGCCAGCAGCCCAAAACCCCAGGGGCACTATGGCTACACCTTC,CASSPKPQGHYGYTF
TRBJ1-5,-,TRBV9,-,TGTGCCAGCAGCGCAGGGACGGGGTATAGCAATCAGCCCCAGCATTTT,CASSAGTGYSNQPQHF
TRBJ2-7,TRBD2,TRBV10-2,-,TGCGCCAGCCGACTAGCGGGAGACGAGCAGTACTTC,CASRLAGDEQYF
TRBJ2-1,-,TRBV10-3,-,TGTGCCATCAGTGGTGTCATGAGGTCATACAATGAGCAGTTCTTC,CAISGVMRSYNEQFF
TRBJ2-2,-,TRBV30,-,TGTGCCTGGAGCGGGGAATACACCGGGGAGCTGTTTTTT,CAWSGEYTGELFF
TRBJ1-1,TRBD1,TRBV7-9,-,TGTGCCAGCAGCTTAGCCACAGGGGGACACACTGAAGCTTTCTTT,CASSLATGGHTEAFF
TRBJ2-1,TRBD2,TRBV6-5,-,TGTGCCAGCAGTTACTCGACTAGCGGCTTTTACAATGAGCAGTTCTTC,CASSYSTSGFYNEQFF
TRBJ1-1,-,TRBV7-2,-,TGTGCCAGCAGCTTAGGGGTTTCAATCCCGGACACTGAAGCTTTCTTT,CASSLGVSIPDTEAFF
TRBJ2-7,-,TRBV5-8,-,TGTGCCAGCAGCTTGGAGGCAGGAGAGATTGGTGGACAGTACTTC,CASSLEAGEIGGQYF
TRBJ2-7,TRBD2,TRBV13,-,TGTGCCAGCAGACGGACTAGCGGACCCTACGAGCAGTACTTC,CASRRTSGPYEQYF
TRBJ1-2,TRBD1,TRBV28,once,TGTGCCAGCAGGGGTCCGACAGGGGGTAACTATGGCTACACCTTC,CASRGPTGGNYGYTF
TRBJ1-1,-,TRBV30,few,TGTGCCTGGACCCAGGGGTGGACTGAAGCTTTCTTT,CAWTQGWTEAFF
TRBJ2-2,-,TRBV7-2,-,TGTGCCAGCAGCGATGCCCCCGGGGTCGTAGCCCCCGGGGAGCTGTTTTTT,CASSDAPGVVAPGELFF
TRBJ1-1,-,TRBV14,few,TGTGCCAGCAGCCAAGATATAAACACTGAAGCTTTCTTT,CASSQDINTEAFF
TRBJ1-5,TRBD1,TRBV27,-,TGTGCCAGCAAAACCGGGACAGGGGGATATAGCAATCAGCCCCAGCATTTT,CASKTGTGGYSNQPQHF
TRBJ2-3,TRBD2,TRBV28,-,TGTGCCAGCAGTTACGCACGGGGCGGGAGAACAGATACGCAGTATTTT,CASSYARGGRTDTQYF
TRBJ2-6,TRBD1,TRBV29-1,-,TGCAGCGTTGAAACGGCAGGGGGTAACTCTGGGGCCAACGTCCTGACTTTC,CSVETAGGNSGANVLTF
TRBJ2-5,TRBD1,TRBV27,-,TGTGCCAGCAGTCCATATCGACAGGGCGGAGAGCAGTACTTC,CASSPYRQGGEQYF
TRBJ2-7,-,TRBV4-2,-,TGTGCCAGCAGCCAAGAGACCCCGTACGAGCAGTACTTC,CASSQETPYEQYF
TRBJ2-2,-,TRBV7-6,-,TGTGCCAGCAGCTTAGCAGCAGGCGGGACCGGGGAGCTGTTTTTT,CASSLAAGGTGELFF
TRBJ2-1,TRBD2,TRBV4-3,-,TGCGCCAGCAGCCAAGGTAGCGGGAGAATTAATGAGCAGTTCTTC,CASSQGSGRINEQFF
TRBJ2-3,TRBD1,TRBV28,-,TGTGCCAGCACCCCGGGACAGGGAGTTTTATCAGATACGCAGTATTTT,CASTPGQGVLSDTQYF
TRBJ1-4,-,TRBV9,-,TGTGCCAGCAGCTCTCAGGGCAGGCCGACAACTAATGAAAAACTGTTTTTT,CASSSQGRPTTNEKLFF
TRBJ2-1,-,TRBV4-1,once,TGCGCCAGCAGCCCAAGGTGGGGGCAGGTGAAAACTGAGCAGTTCTTC,CASSPRWGQVKTEQFF
TRBJ1-5,-,TRBV28,-,TGTGCCAGCAGTTTAAGGTTCAGGGCTAGCAATCAGCCCCAGCATTTT,CASSLRFRASNQPQHF
TRBJ2-1,TRBD2,TRBV14,-,TGTGCCAGCAGCCACCACCCGCTAGCGGGAGTATGGAATGAGCAGTTCTTC,CASSHHPLAGVWNEQFF
TRBJ2-7,TRBD2,TRBV7-2,-,TGTGCCAGCAGCCCGGGAGCGGGACGGCCCTACGAGCAGTACTTC,CASSPGAGRPYEQYF
TRBJ2-1,TRBD2,TRBV11-2,-,TGTGCCAGCAGCTTAGATATAAGCGGGAGTCCATACAATGAGCAGTTCTTC,CASSLDISGSPYNEQFF
TRBJ2-7,TRBD1,TRBV6-5,-,TGTGCCAGCAGTTACTCGAGGACAGGGGGTATCGAGCAGTACTTC,CASSYSRTGGIEQYF
TRBJ2-3,TRBD2,TRBV7-3,-,TGTGCCAGCAGCCCCACTAGCGACTACACAGATACGCAGTATTTT,CASSPTSDYTDTQYF
TRBJ1-2,-,TRBV27,-,TGTGCCAGCAGTTTTCACCGGGACGCTTCCCCCCTAGGAGGCTACACCTTC,CASSFHRDASPLGGYTF
TRBJ2-1,TRBD2,TRBV29-1,-,TGCAGCGTTGACGCCAGCGGGAGGGCCTACGAGCAGTTCTTC,CSVDASGRAYEQFF
TRBJ2-5,-,TRBV5-1,few,TGCGCCAGCAGCTTGTTAGGGTCCAAGTACATAGAGACCCAGTACTTC,CASSLLGSKYIETQYF
TRBJ2-6,-,TRBV4-3,once,TGCGCCAGCAGCCAAGAACTTCACAGGGAGTACGCCGGGGCCAACGTCCTGACTTTC,CASSQELHREYAGANVLTF
TRBJ2-3,-,TRBV25-1,-,TGTGCCATAATACAGGACTCACACAGTCCAGATACGCAGTATTTT,CAIIQDSHSPDTQYF
TRBJ2-7,-,TRBV4-2,-,TGTGCCAGCAGCCAAGATTACGGAAGCTACGAGCAGTACTTC,CASSQDYGSYEQYF
TRBJ2-1,-,TRBV7-9,-,TGTGCCAGCGCAGCAGGGTTGTACAATGAGCAGTTCTTC,CASAAGLYNEQFF